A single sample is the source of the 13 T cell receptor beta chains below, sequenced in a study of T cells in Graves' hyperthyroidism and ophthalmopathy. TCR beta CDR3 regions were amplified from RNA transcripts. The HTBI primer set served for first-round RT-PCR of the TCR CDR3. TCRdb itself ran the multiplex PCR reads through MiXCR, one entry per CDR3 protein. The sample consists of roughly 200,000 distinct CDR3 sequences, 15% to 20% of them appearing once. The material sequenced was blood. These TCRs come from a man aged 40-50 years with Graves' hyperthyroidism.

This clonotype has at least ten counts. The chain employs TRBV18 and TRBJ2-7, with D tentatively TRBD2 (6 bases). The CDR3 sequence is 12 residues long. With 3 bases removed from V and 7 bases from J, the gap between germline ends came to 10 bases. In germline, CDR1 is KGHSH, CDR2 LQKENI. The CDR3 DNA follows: TGTGCCAGCTCACCGGGAGGCCGGGAGCAGTACTTC. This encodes CASSPGGREQYF.

CDR3 sequence: CASRTGGGGYTF. Here the CDR3 DNA reads TGTGCCAGCAGAACAGGGGGCGGTGGCTACACCTTC. The chain uses TRBV12-3 or TRBV12-4 and TRBJ1-2, with 9 positions matching TRBD1. The junction had 3 bases not matched to a gene; V was cut back by 6 bases and J by 7 bases. CDR3 length: 12 amino acids.

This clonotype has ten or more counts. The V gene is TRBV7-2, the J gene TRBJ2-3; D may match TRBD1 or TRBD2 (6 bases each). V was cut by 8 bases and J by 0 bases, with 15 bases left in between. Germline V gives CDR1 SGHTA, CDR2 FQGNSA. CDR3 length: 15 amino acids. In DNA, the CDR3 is TGTGCCAGCCTTCCCGGGGGCCTAAGCACAGATACGCAGTATTTT. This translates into CASLPGGLSTDTQYF. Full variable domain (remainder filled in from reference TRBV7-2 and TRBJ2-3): GAGVSQSPSNKVTEKGKDVELRCDPISGHTALYWYRQSLGQGLEFLIYFQGNSAPDKSGLPSDRFSAERTGGSVSTLTIQRTQQEDSAVYLCASLPGGLSTDTQYFGPGTRLTVL.

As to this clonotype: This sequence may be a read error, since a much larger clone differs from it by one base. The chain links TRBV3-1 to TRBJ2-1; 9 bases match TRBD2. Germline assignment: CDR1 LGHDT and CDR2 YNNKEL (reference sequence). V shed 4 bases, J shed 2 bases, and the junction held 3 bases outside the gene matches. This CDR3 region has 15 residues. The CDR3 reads CASSLTSGPYNEQFF. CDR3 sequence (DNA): TGTGCCAGCAGCCTGACTAGCGGCCCCTACAATGAGCAGTTCTTC.

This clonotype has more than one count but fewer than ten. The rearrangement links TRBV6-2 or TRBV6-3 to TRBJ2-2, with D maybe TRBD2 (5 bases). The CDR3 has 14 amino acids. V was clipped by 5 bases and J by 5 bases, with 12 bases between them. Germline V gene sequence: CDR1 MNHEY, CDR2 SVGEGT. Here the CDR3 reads CASSRRLPTGELFF. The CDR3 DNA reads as TGTGCCAGCAGTCGGAGGTTACCTACCGGGGAGCTGTTTTTT.

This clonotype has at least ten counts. This CDR3 reads CASAWAHNTEAFF. The CDR3 region has the DNA TGTGCCAGTGCTTGGGCCCACAACACTGAAGCTTTCTTT. The chain uses TRBV2 and TRBJ1-1; D unresolved. V shed 9 bases and J shed 2 bases, with 13 bases lying between them. Germline V gene data show CDR1 as SNHLY and CDR2 as FYNNEI. CDR3 size: 13 residues.

This CDR3 reads CASSGQGATNEKLFF. DNA of the CDR3: TGTGCCAGCAGTGGGCAGGGAGCAACTAATGAAAAACTGTTTTTT. The chain combines TRBV2 with TRBJ1-4; possibly TRBD1 for D (5 bases). The germline V gene encodes CDR1 SNHLY and CDR2 FYNNEI. Between the trimmed V and J ends, which lost 4 bases and 0 bases, there was a span of 9 bases. CDR3 size: 15 residues.

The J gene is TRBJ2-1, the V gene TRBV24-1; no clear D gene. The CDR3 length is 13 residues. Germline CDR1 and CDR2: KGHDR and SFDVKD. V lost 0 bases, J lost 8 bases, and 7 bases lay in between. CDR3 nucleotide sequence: TGTGCCACCAGTGATTTGTTAGGCGATGAGCAGTTCTTC. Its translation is CATSDLLGDEQFF.

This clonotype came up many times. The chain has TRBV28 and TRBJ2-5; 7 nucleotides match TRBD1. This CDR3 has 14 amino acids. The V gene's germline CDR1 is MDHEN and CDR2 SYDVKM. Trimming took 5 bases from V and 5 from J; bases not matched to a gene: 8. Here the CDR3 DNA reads TGTGCCAGCAGTCCGGAGGACAGGATTGAGACCCAGTACTTC. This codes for CASSPEDRIETQYF.

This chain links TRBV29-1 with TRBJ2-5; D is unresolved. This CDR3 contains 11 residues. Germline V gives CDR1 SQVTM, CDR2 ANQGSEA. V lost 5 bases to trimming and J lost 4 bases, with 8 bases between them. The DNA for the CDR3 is TGCAGCGTTCGCCCGGGAGAGACCCAGTACTTC. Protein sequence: CSVRPGETQYF.

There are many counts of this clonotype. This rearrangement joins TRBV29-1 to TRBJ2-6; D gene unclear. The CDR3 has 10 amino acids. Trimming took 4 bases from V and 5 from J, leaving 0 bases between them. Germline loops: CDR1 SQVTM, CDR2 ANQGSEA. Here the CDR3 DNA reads TGCAGCGTTGGGGCCAACGTCCTGACTTTC. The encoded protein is CSVGANVLTF.

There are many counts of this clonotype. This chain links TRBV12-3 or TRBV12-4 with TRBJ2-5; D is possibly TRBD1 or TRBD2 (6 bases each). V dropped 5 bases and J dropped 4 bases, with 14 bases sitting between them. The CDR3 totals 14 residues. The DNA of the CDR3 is TGTGCCAGCAGTCGCGGGACACTCGGAGAGACCCAGTACTTC. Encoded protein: CASSRGTLGETQYF.

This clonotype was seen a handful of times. CDR3 DNA: TGCAGTGCTAGACAGGGACAGTCGTCCTATAATTCACCCCTCCACTTT. This gives the protein CSARQGQSSYNSPLHF. The J gene is TRBJ1-6, the V gene TRBV20-1, with 7 bases identical to TRBD1. The CDR3 has 16 residues. Germline CDR1 is DFQATT and CDR2 is SNEGSKA (reference sequence). Trimming removed 2 bases from V and 1 base from J; junction bases left unmatched: 5.